The 9 T cell receptor beta chains in this list originate from one sample, sequenced in a study of shared clonotypes between healthy human individuals. Profiling relied on immunoSEQ multiplex PCR, and the TCRdb table lists in-frame clones only, not all of them. The table shows under 2,500,000 clones, with almost 96% occurring only once. The sample was naive CD4+ T cells sorted from blood. The subset denotes: CD45RA+ positively selected. These receptors were obtained from a man aged 18 to 35 in good health.

CDR3 loop: CASRQTATSYEQYF. In DNA form, the CDR3 reads TGTGCAAGTCGCCAAACTGCAACCTCCTACGAGCAGTACTTC. This chain connects TRBV12-2 to TRBJ2-7; the D call TRBD2 from the table was never checked on the DNA. TRBV12-2 is a documented pseudogene. CDR3 length: 14 residues.

This clone turned up a few times. The chain has TRBV7-9 and TRBJ1-1; no firm D call. This CDR3 comprises 14 residues. Germline lookup yields CDR1 SEHNR and CDR2 FQNEAQ (reference sequence). Trimming shortened V by 5 bases and J by 5 bases, and 15 bases separated the two germline ends. The CDR3 DNA sequence: TGTGCCAGCAGCCAGGACTTTTCGGGAACTGAAGCTTTCTTT. Translating it yields CASSQDFSGTEAFF.

V and J are TRBV11-2 and TRBJ1-2; possibly TRBD1 for D (5 bases). CDR1 SGHAT and CDR2 FQNNGV come from the germline V gene. The length of the CDR3 is 14 residues. V gave up 4 bases and J gave up 7 bases, with 16 bases separating them. This CDR3 reads CASSSGRGVGGYTF. In DNA form, the CDR3 reads TGTGCCAGCAGCTCAGGGCGAGGAGTTGGTGGCTACACCTTC.

The V gene is TRBV5-1, the J gene TRBJ2-7, with TRBD1 matching 7 bases. The V gene's germline CDR1 is SGHRS and CDR2 YFSETQ. The CDR3 is 14 amino acids. V shed 2 bases, J shed 6 bases, and the junction held 8 bases outside the gene matches. CDR3 DNA sequence: TGCGCCAGCAGCTTAGGGGACAGCGTTCTCGAGCAGTACTTC. It encodes CASSLGDSVLEQYF.

V and J are TRBV4-2 and TRBJ2-3, with D possibly being TRBD2 (7 bases). The CDR3 is 15 residues long. V lost 0 bases, J lost 2 bases, and 9 bases lay in between. CDR1 LGHNA and CDR2 YNFKEQ come from the germline V gene. CDR3 in DNA: TGTGCCAGCAGCCAAGATGGGGGGGCCACAGATACGCAGTATTTT. Translation: CASSQDGGATDTQYF.

Concerning this clone: Other DNA sequences in the sample encode the same CDR3. The J gene is TRBJ2-7, the V gene TRBV18, with TRBD1 identical over 8 bases. CDR3 length equals 14 residues. CDR1 and CDR2 from the germline V gene are KGHSH and LQKENI. V lost 3 bases to trimming and J lost 7 bases; unmatched junction nucleotides: 8. The DNA of the CDR3 is TGTGCCAGCTCACCTGGGACAGGCGTGGGAGAGCAGTACTTC. As protein: CASSPGTGVGEQYF.

This clone was observed once. This chain links TRBV11-3 with TRBJ2-1; a possible D gene is TRBD1 (5 bases). V lost 5 bases to trimming and J lost 7 bases, with 21 bases between them. CDR3 size: 16 residues. Germline V gene data show CDR1 as SGHNT and CDR2 as YENEEA. CDR3 sequence: CASSPGGANAGNEQFF. The CDR3 region has the DNA TGTGCCAGCAGCCCGGGTGGGGCTAACGCAGGGAATGAGCAGTTCTTC.

This chain connects TRBV6-5 to TRBJ1-5; D uncertain. The germline gives CDR1 MNHEY, CDR2 SVGAGI. V was shortened by 2 bases and J by 0 bases, with 11 bases between the two germline ends. The CDR3 consists of 16 residues. The CDR3 sequence is CASSYGGEYSNQPQHF. As DNA, the CDR3 is TGTGCCAGCAGTTACGGCGGGGAATATAGCAATCAGCCCCAGCATTTT.

Notes on this clone: The same CDR3 can be traced to other DNA sequences in this sample. V and J are TRBV5-6 and TRBJ2-5; D is ambiguous. The CDR3 consists of 13 residues. The V and J ends lost 0 bases and 3 bases respectively, with 6 bases between them. Germline V CDR1 and CDR2: SGHDT, YYEEEE. CDR3 protein: CASSLGPKETQYF. CDR3 nucleotides: TGTGCCAGCAGCTTGGGGCCTAAAGAGACCCAGTACTTC.